A selection of T cell receptor beta chains follows, all from one sample in a study of T cell repertoires in cytomegalovirus infection. Which antigens these TCRs recognize remains unknown. TCRdb independently ran MiXCR on the reads; one entry per CDR3 protein. The sample lists more than 300,000 distinct CDR3 sequences; roughly a third were seen once. Sequenced here: cultured PBMCs, sampled from culture after CMV antigen stimulation. The receptors were sampled from a human donor in good health (CMV status not recorded). Some clones in this sample may be carry-over from other donors' samples. The conserved cysteine and the conserved F or W are not part of the CDR3 here.

v_call	cdr3_length	j_call	cdr3_aa
TRBV28	13	TRBJ1-6	ASSEPGQGGSPLH
TRBV19	12	TRBJ2-3	ASSIGTRTDTQY
TRBV10-3	13	TRBJ2-7	AISEGGGVAYEQY
TRBV6-1	12	TRBJ1-5	ASGRARADQPQH
TRBV6-2/TRBV6-3	15	TRBJ1-1	ASSYSIGLHGNTEAF
TRBV6-1	13	TRBJ2-7	ASRHFGDAESEQY
TRBV9	16	TRBJ2-1	ASSVKMRGSGPSNEQF
TRBV19	13	TRBJ1-5	ASSTEGGGNQPQH
TRBV4-1	15	TRBJ2-1	ASSQDKAGLGTARQF
TRBV27	11	TRBJ2-3	ASSPLETDTQY
TRBV7-2	11	TRBJ2-3	ASSLAVVDTQY
TRBV7-2	10	TRBJ1-1	ASSLAWGEAF
TRBV20-1	13	TRBJ2-3	SASVGQGSTDTQY
TRBV12-3/TRBV12-4	12	TRBJ2-5	ASSRTISPETQY
TRBV27	13	TRBJ1-5	ASSPDRERTQPQH
TRBV20-1	12	TRBJ1-2	SARGPGADEGYT
TRBV6-8	10	TRBJ1-5	ASNRANQPQH
TRBV7-6	13	TRBJ2-5	ASSPDGQSQETQY
TRBV7-9	13	TRBJ2-3	ASRDIAGSTDTQY
TRBV11-2	11	TRBJ2-7	ASSGGLPYEQY
TRBV10-3	13	TRBJ2-3	AISDQVQSKDTQY
TRBV7-6	14	TRBJ1-2	ASSLGSAGIDYGYT
TRBV11-3	13	TRBJ1-1	ASSSSRDRGTEAF
TRBV20-1	10	TRBJ2-5	SARDPQETQY
TRBV12-3/TRBV12-4	13	TRBJ1-6	ASSSIQGRNSPLH
TRBV15	12	TRBJ1-1	ATSTLTMNTEAF
TRBV7-4	14	TRBJ1-3	ASSPARGAAGNTIY
TRBV3-1	13	TRBJ1-2	ASSYFAKGATGYT
TRBV7-2	15	TRBJ2-1	ASSLSPGGRAYNEQF
TRBV7-2	15	TRBJ2-1	ASSPPPPGLAGSEQF
TRBV7-2	13	TRBJ2-3	ASSLTSGNVDTQY
TRBV4-3	16	TRBJ2-2	ASSQERGTSGRTGELF
TRBV5-4	14	TRBJ1-1	ASSPPKGQGGTEAF
TRBV28	14	TRBJ2-3	ASTLWDPRQGDTQY
TRBV3-1	12	TRBJ1-2	ASTRNRGLGGYT
TRBV6-6	12	TRBJ1-1	ASQHQDRGREAF
TRBV29-1	11	TRBJ2-7	SVEGRGRGEQY
TRBV7-8	13	TRBJ2-7	ASSLVGDSTYEQY
TRBV7-9	10	TRBJ1-6	ASSSPGTPLH
TRBV7-2	12	TRBJ1-5	ASSRRGGGQPQH
TRBV5-4	14	TRBJ1-4	ASSSGTGIGDEKLF
TRBV5-4	13	TRBJ2-1	ASSRDQGTYNEQF
TRBV7-6	15	TRBJ1-1	ASSLGPKTSLNTEAF
TRBV15	18	TRBJ2-5	ATSRARGTSGAEAMETQY
TRBV7-2	16	TRBJ2-7	ASSLGLAGGQGRGEQY
TRBV2	10	TRBJ1-4	ASTESNEKLF
TRBV6-1	11	TRBJ1-5	ASLQTDNQPQH
TRBV7-2	13	TRBJ2-3	ASSSRTGTGDTQY
TRBV10-2	13	TRBJ2-2	ASSQSGMGVGELF
TRBV6-2/TRBV6-3	10	TRBJ1-5	ASRQGNQPQH
TRBV4-1	15	TRBJ1-5	ASSQNPGGASNQPQH
TRBV28	13	TRBJ2-3	ASRRGDTLTDTQY
TRBV14	12	TRBJ2-2	ARSQRLSPGELF
TRBV5-5	14	TRBJ1-2	ASSGGTDTANYGYT
TRBV6-6	10	TRBJ1-1	ASSPPDSEAF
TRBV2	12	TRBJ1-5	ASRVYRPDQPQH
TRBV12-3/TRBV12-4	14	TRBJ1-1	ASRLGTGPMNTEAF